The rows below give T cell receptor beta chains drawn from one sample of a study of T cells after yellow fever vaccination. TCRdb itself ran the 5' RACE reads through MiXCR, one entry per CDR3 protein. Of hundreds of thousands of distinct CDR3 sequences listed, approximately 15% are singletons. The material sequenced was PBMCs, taken on the day of the yellow fever booster vaccination. The receptors come from a young man who received the YFV17D yellow fever vaccine. CDR3s include the opening cysteine and the closing phenylalanine or tryptophan. The order of the fields is clone size, J gene, D gene, V gene, CDR3 DNA, CDR3 protein. D genes are given only for firm matches. Not all rows give a size; the values are once, few, many and, for expanded clones, a class.

. | TRBJ2-3 | TRBD1 | TRBV5-1 | TGCGCCAGCGGCCCCCAGGGACAGGGACCAGATACGCAGTATTTT | CASGPQGQGPDTQYF
. | TRBJ2-7 | TRBD1 | TRBV29-1 | TGCAGCGTTGAAGTGGGGCTGACAGGGGGAGGCTACGAGCAGTACTTC | CSVEVGLTGGGYEQYF
few | TRBJ1-5 | TRBD1 | TRBV6-1 | TGTGCCAGCAGGGGCGGGACAGGGGGCCCGTGGGAACAGCCCCAGCATTTT | CASRGGTGGPWEQPQHF
. | TRBJ2-4 | . | TRBV28 | TGTGCCAGCAGTGCCACAGGGCTAGCCAAAAACATTCAGTACTTC | CASSATGLAKNIQYF
few | TRBJ2-7 | TRBD1 | TRBV20-1 | TGCAGTGCTAGCAGACAGGGGGCAAGGAACGAGCAGTACTTC | CSASRQGARNEQYF
many | TRBJ1-6 | . | TRBV3-1 | TGTGCCAGCAGCCAAGTCCGGGGACCCCTCCACTTT | CASSQVRGPLHF
. | TRBJ2-1 | . | TRBV6-2/TRBV6-3 | TGTGCCAGCAGTTACGGGCAGGGAAGAGGGTCCTACAATGAGCAGTTCTTC | CASSYGQGRGSYNEQFF
few | TRBJ2-7 | . | TRBV7-8 | TGTGCCAGCAGCTCCCCGCGGGGAACCTCTTACGAGCAGTACTTC | CASSSPRGTSYEQYF
. | TRBJ2-3 | TRBD2 | TRBV13 | TGTGCCAGCAGCGGGACTAGCGGGAGGGCCTCAGATACGCAGTATTTT | CASSGTSGRASDTQYF
. | TRBJ2-4 | TRBD1 | TRBV23-1 | TGCGCCACCCCCAGCGGGACAGGGGGATACATTCAGTACTTC | CATPSGTGGYIQYF